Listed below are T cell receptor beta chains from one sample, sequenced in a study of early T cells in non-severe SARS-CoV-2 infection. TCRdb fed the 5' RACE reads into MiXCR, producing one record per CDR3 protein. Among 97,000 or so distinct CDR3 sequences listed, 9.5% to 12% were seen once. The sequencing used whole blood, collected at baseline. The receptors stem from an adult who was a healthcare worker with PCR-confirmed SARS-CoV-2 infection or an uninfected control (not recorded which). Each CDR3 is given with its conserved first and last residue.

CDR3 protein: CASSTPTGLAETNEQFF; V gene: TRBV6-6
CDR3 protein: CATQGVRTDTQYF; V gene: TRBV6-5
CDR3 protein: CSAPASPSPTDTQYF; V gene: TRBV20-1
CDR3 protein: CASSQDWDDRFGRELFF; V gene: TRBV14
CDR3 protein: CASRTVGASEQFF; V gene: TRBV11-2
CDR3 protein: CASSVIPPGLAGEETQYF; V gene: TRBV9
CDR3 protein: CSVEGANRGGYGYTF; V gene: TRBV29-1
CDR3 protein: CASGEGLNQYEQYF; V gene: TRBV6-1
CDR3 protein: CASSPSTGNTIYF; V gene: TRBV7-2
CDR3 protein: CASSNNGKSSYEQYF; V gene: TRBV18
CDR3 protein: CASSFGGLETQYF; V gene: TRBV7-6
CDR3 protein: CAISRAKNTEAFF; V gene: TRBV10-3
CDR3 protein: CASRPPGTGSTDTQYF; V gene: TRBV5-1
CDR3 protein: CATATDTQYF; V gene: TRBV10-3
CDR3 protein: CASSLTGVLSIGELFF; V gene: TRBV28
CDR3 protein: CASSAAGTGGVNTQYF; V gene: TRBV9
CDR3 protein: CASSPTTSLGGEQFF; V gene: TRBV7-3
CDR3 protein: CASSEGRGSFKNIQYF; V gene: TRBV7-2
CDR3 protein: CASSELPLPPKETQYF; V gene: TRBV6-1
CDR3 protein: CASSPPRTGSYEQYF; V gene: TRBV7-9
CDR3 protein: CASSQGLEDTQYF; V gene: TRBV4-3
CDR3 protein: CASSAPVGTSLQYF; V gene: TRBV25-1
CDR3 protein: CASSPPQAGGPSNEQFF; V gene: TRBV18
CDR3 protein: CATGTSNYEQYF; V gene: TRBV15
CDR3 protein: CAIQGSSYGYTF; V gene: TRBV10-3
CDR3 protein: CAISGGDDTQYF; V gene: TRBV10-3
CDR3 protein: CSASMRGLGETQYF; V gene: TRBV20-1
CDR3 protein: CASSLTENTEAFF; V gene: TRBV7-9
CDR3 protein: CASGDRRTEQFF; V gene: TRBV5-4
CDR3 protein: CSASGAGGANYGYTF; V gene: TRBV20-1
CDR3 protein: CSVEHGQQETQYF; V gene: TRBV29-1
CDR3 protein: CSARAWGTGTTGELFF; V gene: TRBV20-1
CDR3 protein: CSAVRAQGLDEQFF; V gene: TRBV20-1
CDR3 protein: CASSWRAGETDTQYF; V gene: TRBV7-6
CDR3 protein: CASSIGQIAQETQYF; V gene: TRBV19
CDR3 protein: CASSPASPSTYNEQFF; V gene: TRBV7-9
CDR3 protein: CASSPGQGYQETQYF; V gene: TRBV10-1
CDR3 protein: CASSQGRSSYNEQFF; V gene: TRBV4-3